This entry concerns a single T cell receptor beta chain. This CDR3 has 16 amino acids. V dropped 2 bases and J dropped 0; count of bases not matched to a gene: 4. Germline V gene data show CDR1 as SGHNT and CDR2 as YYREEE (reference sequence). The data belong to a study of control samples from healthy donors and cancer patients. Sequenced by immunoSEQ multiplex PCR; TCRdb stores in-frame clones only, minus some. This sample has more than 100,000 clones, with approximately 90% found just once. Source material: blood. The chain links TRBV5-4 to TRBJ2-5; 10 bases match TRBD2. The receptor's source is a woman under 30 in good health. CDR3 residues: CASSLTSGTYQETQYF. CDR3 DNA sequence: TGTGCCAGCAGCTTAACTAGCGGGACGTACCAAGAGACCCAGTACTTC.